This TCR beta chain emerged from a study of regulatory T cells in long-lasting Graves disease. Overall study: Graves' patients who were just diagnosed had used antithyroid drugs for under 3 months.

Building of the TCR beta libraries involved iRepertoire HTBI primers and Arm-PCR of CDR3 regions. TCRdb ran MiXCR on the multiplex PCR reads and lists one entry per CDR3 protein. Counted here are approximately 390,000 distinct CDR3 sequences, around 16% occurring once; the ten biggest clones make up about 19%. This clonotype was counted many times. Specified time point: newly diagnosed GD, antithyroid drugs for less than 3 months. PBMC RNA served as the TCR library source. V dropped 1 base and J dropped 4; count of bases not matched to a gene: 8. The length of the CDR3 is 17 residues. Per the germline V gene, CDR1 is SEHNR and CDR2 is FQNEAQ (reference sequence). These data were also reused for a study on T cells in Graves' hyperthyroidism and ophthalmopathy. Per that paper: With the HTBI primer set, the TCR CDR3 went through a first round of RT-PCR. Blood also carried most thyroid clonotypes expanded above 0.001. Ophthalmopathy onset followed model prediction by a median roughly 6.5 months.

Sequencing was performed on peripheral blood mononuclear cells (PBMCs), taken at new diagnosis, from a patient treated with antithyroid drugs. The chain combines TRBV7-9 with TRBJ1-1; 11 bases match TRBD1. The TCR sequence derives from a woman under 30 with Graves disease. Here the CDR3 DNA reads TGTGCCAGCAGCTTAGGGACAGGGGGCGTCGTGGGCACTGAAGCTTTCTTT. It translates to CASSLGTGGVVGTEAFF.